The clone carrying this T cell receptor beta chain was recorded many times. The sample belongs to a study of tumor and adjacent non-tumor tissue in lung cancer. Turning to the study itself: There were some 11 adenocarcinoma, a couple of squamous cell carcinoma and 1 small cell lung cancer cases. Aged about 31 to 85 years, patients included 10 men and roughly 5 women with stage I to III disease.

The template was RNA from unsorted bulk tissue. Distant lung tissue was collected more than 3 cm away from the tumor edge. Chemotherapy-naive patients with new lung cancer underwent thoracic surgery in China, August–November 2014. The V gene's germline CDR1 is MDHEN and CDR2 SYDVKM. CDR3 size: 15 residues. V lost 4 bases, J lost 5 bases, and 5 bases stayed unmatched. Three rounds of nested PCR, following a modified ARM-PCR protocol, produced the TCRbeta library. TCRdb passed the multiplex PCR reads through MiXCR, listing each CDR3 protein once. The sample consists of approximately 110,000 distinct CDR3 sequences, about 63% of them appearing once.

The sequenced sample was distant non-tumor lung tissue. The clonotype originates from a man between 60 and 75 years old with non-small cell lung cancer. The chain has TRBV28 and TRBJ1-2; 12 bases match TRBD1. The CDR3 DNA is TGTGCCAGCAGTTCCGGGACAGGGGGCGGGTATGGCTACACCTTC. Its translation is CASSSGTGGGYGYTF.